The 2 T cell receptor beta chains in this list originate from one sample, sequenced in a study of cytomegalovirus exposure and HLA in healthy donors. Amplification used 60 Vbeta primers and 13 Jbeta primers. TCRdb's table, derived via immunoSEQ multiplex PCR, lists solely in-frame clones and lacks some. The table has about 170,000 clones, 75% to 90% seen once. What was sequenced was PBMCs. Receptors originate from a male donor in good health and CMV-seronegative.

The chain links TRBV25-1 to TRBJ1-2; D is unclear. Trimming left V 5 bases short and J 3 bases short, with 10 bases between. The CDR3 spans 13 residues. CDR1 is MGHDK and CDR2 is SYGVNS in the germline V gene. CDR3 coding DNA: TGTGCCAGCAGTAGGGCGGGCGACTATGGCTACACCTTC. Amino acids: CASSRAGDYGYTF.

This rearrangement joins TRBV15 to TRBJ2-7; 8 nucleotides match TRBD1. V shed 0 bases and J 6 bases; nucleotides not matched to a gene: 7. CDR3 size: 15 residues. Germline CDR1 is LNHNV and CDR2 is YYDKDF (reference sequence). This CDR3 reads CATSREDRRGPEQYF. CDR3 bases: TGTGCCACCAGCAGAGAGGATCGCAGGGGGCCCGAGCAGTACTTC.